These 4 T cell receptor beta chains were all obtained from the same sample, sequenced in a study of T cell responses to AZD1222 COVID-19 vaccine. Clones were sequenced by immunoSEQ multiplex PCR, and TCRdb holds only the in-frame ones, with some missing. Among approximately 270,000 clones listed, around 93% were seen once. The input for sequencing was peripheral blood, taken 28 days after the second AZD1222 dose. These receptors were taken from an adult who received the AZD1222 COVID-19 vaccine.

The CDR3: CASSLSGTGGQWGGYTF. The CDR3 DNA is TGTGCCAGCAGTTTATCGGGGACAGGGGGCCAATGGGGTGGCTACACCTTC. This chain connects TRBV28 to TRBJ1-2; 12 bases are shared with TRBD1. Germline loops: CDR1 MDHEN, CDR2 SYDVKM. V shed 1 base, J shed 7 bases, and the junction held 10 bases outside the gene matches. This CDR3 is 17 amino acids long.

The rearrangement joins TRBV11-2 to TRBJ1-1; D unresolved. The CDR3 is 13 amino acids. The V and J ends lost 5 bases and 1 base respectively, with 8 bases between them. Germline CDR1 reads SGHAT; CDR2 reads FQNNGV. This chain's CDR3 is CASSQDRNTEAFF. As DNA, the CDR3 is TGTGCCAGCAGCCAGGATCGGAACACTGAAGCTTTCTTT. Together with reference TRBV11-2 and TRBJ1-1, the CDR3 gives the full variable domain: EAGVAQSPRYKIIEKRQSVAFWCNPISGHATLYWYQQILGQGPKLLIQFQNNGVVDDSQLPKDRFSAERLKGVDSTLKIQPAKLEDSAVYLCASSQDRNTEAFFGQGTRLTVV.

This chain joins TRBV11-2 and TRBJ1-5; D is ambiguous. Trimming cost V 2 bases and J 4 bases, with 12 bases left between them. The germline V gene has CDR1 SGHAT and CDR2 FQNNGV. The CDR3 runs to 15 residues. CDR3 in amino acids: CASSLRGRVNQPQHF. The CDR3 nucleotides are TGTGCCAGCAGCTTACGAGGACGGGTGAATCAGCCCCAGCATTTT.

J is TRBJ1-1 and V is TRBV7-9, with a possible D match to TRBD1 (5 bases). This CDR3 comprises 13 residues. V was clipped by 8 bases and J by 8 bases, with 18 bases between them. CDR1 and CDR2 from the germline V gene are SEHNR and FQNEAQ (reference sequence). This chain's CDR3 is CASAQGLGTEAFF. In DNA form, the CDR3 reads TGTGCCAGCGCGCAGGGTCTGGGGACGGAAGCTTTCTTT.